This passage covers 17 T cell receptor beta chains from one sample sequenced in a study of cytomegalovirus exposure and HLA in healthy donors. PCR employed 60 Vbeta and 13 Jbeta primers. Profiling relied on immunoSEQ multiplex PCR, and the TCRdb table lists in-frame clones only, not all of them. Here the sample spans 100,000 to 150,000 clones, roughly 80% being singletons. Sequenced sample: PBMCs. These receptors all stem from a young man in good health and CMV-seronegative.

V is TRBV21-1 and J is TRBJ2-3; the table's D call TRBD2 went unverified against the DNA. TRBV21-1 is annotated as a pseudogene. This CDR3 is built from 15 residues. CDR3 DNA: TGTGCCAGCAGCATAAACGGGTCGAACACAGATACGCAGTATTTT. Translated: CASSINGSNTDTQYF.

The chain is built from TRBV9 and TRBJ1-6; 7 nucleotides line up with TRBD1. Germline CDR1 and CDR2: SGDLS and YYNGEE. J was trimmed by 7 bases and V by 0 bases; bases with no gene match: 4. This CDR3 contains 15 residues. The CDR3 spells CASSVADRVNSPLHF. The DNA for the CDR3 is TGTGCCAGCAGCGTAGCTGACAGGGTAAATTCACCCCTCCACTTT.

V usage is TRBV29-1 and J usage is TRBJ1-1; the match to TRBD1 covers 8 bases. The germline V gene encodes CDR1 SQVTM and CDR2 ANQGSEA. This CDR3 contains 13 residues. The junction had 7 bases not matched to a gene; V was cut back by 7 bases and J by 3 bases. In nucleotides, the CDR3 is TGCAGCGGGCAGGGGGCGTATGACACTGAAGCTTTCTTT. This codes for CSGQGAYDTEAFF.

The rearrangement joins TRBV27 to TRBJ1-3, with 7 bases that match TRBD1. With V trimmed by 0 bases and J by 3 bases, 8 bases remained unmatched. The CDR3 consists of 17 residues. CDR1 is MNHEY and CDR2 is SMNVEV in the germline V gene (reference sequence). The CDR3 is CASSLSRRQGYGNTIYF. The CDR3 nucleotides are TGTGCCAGCAGTTTATCCCGGCGACAGGGATATGGAAACACCATATATTTT.

The chain carries TRBV5-1 and TRBJ1-5; no clear D. The CDR3 has 13 amino acids. In germline, CDR1 is SGHRS, CDR2 YFSETQ. Trimming shortened V by 5 bases and J by 7 bases, and 13 bases separated the two germline ends. In DNA, the CDR3 is TGCGCCAGCAGGGAGAGGGCGGGGCAGCCCCAGCATTTT. It encodes CASRERAGQPQHF.

This chain uses TRBV9 with TRBJ2-1, with 7 bases lining up with TRBD2. This CDR3 has 18 residues. Germline CDR1 is SGDLS and CDR2 is YYNGEE. The V segment lost 0 bases and the J segment 5 bases; nucleotides outside the gene matches: 14. The CDR3 DNA reads as TGTGCCAGCAGCGTAGTGGAGGGGCGGGACTACCGAAACAATGAGCAGTTCTTC. The encoded protein is CASSVVEGRDYRNNEQFF.

This clone was counted a few times. J is TRBJ1-4 and V is TRBV9, with D perhaps matching TRBD1 (5 bases). There are 12 residues in the CDR3. Germline V gives CDR1 SGDLS, CDR2 YYNGEE. V was clipped by 7 bases and J by 4 bases, with 8 bases between them. CDR3 nucleotides: TGTGCCAGCGGGGCCGTTAATGAAAAACTGTTTTTT. Translated: CASGAVNEKLFF.

This clone appeared a few times. The V and J genes are TRBV27 and TRBJ1-2; no clear D. V lost 5 bases and J 6 bases, leaving 13 bases between the germline ends. CDR1 MNHEY and CDR2 SMNVEV come from the germline V gene (reference sequence). There are 13 residues in the CDR3. The CDR3: CASSPRRHHGYTF. CDR3 bases: TGTGCCAGCAGTCCCCGGCGGCATCATGGCTACACCTTC.

Here the CDR3 reads CASSHPPGGEDEQYF. The CDR3 bases are TGTGCCAGCAGTCACCCCCCAGGGGGTGAGGACGAGCAGTACTTC. V usage is TRBV6-5 and J usage is TRBJ2-7, with 7 bases matching TRBD1. V shed 5 bases, J shed 5 bases, and the junction held 12 bases outside the gene matches. The CDR3 spans 15 residues. In germline, CDR1 is MNHEY, CDR2 SVGAGI.

This rearrangement joins TRBV7-2 to TRBJ2-5, with a possible D match to TRBD1 (5 bases). This CDR3 contains 14 residues. Germline V gene lookup returns CDR1 SGHTA and CDR2 FQGNSA. Trimming took off 2 bases at V and 4 bases at J, with 11 bases between the two ends. The CDR3 reads CASSLIRTPETQYF. As DNA, the CDR3 is TGTGCCAGCAGCTTAATACGGACACCAGAGACCCAGTACTTC.

A word on this clone: The same CDR3 is also encoded by other DNA sequences in this sample. The chain recombines TRBV29-1 with TRBJ1-4; D is possibly TRBD1 (5 bases). CDR3 size: 12 residues. Trimming stripped 6 bases from V and 9 bases from J, with 14 bases between. Per the germline V gene, CDR1 is SQVTM and CDR2 is ANQGSEA. This chain's CDR3 is CSVGGQGKKLFF. DNA for the CDR3: TGCAGCGTCGGGGGTCAGGGAAAAAAACTGTTTTTT.

The chain is built from TRBV19 and TRBJ1-4; D remains ambiguous. The CDR3 loop spans 13 amino acids. Trimming pared 3 bases from V and 3 bases from J, leaving 5 bases between. Per the germline V gene, CDR1 is LNHDA and CDR2 is SQIVND (reference sequence). CDR3 in amino acids: CASSISANEKLFF. In DNA form, the CDR3 reads TGTGCCAGTAGTATCAGTGCTAATGAAAAACTGTTTTTT.

This clone came up a few times. The gene calls are TRBV5-6 and TRBJ1-2; 7 nucleotides agree with TRBD1. The trim removed 5 bases at V and 5 bases at J, leaving 6 bases unmatched. This CDR3 comprises 13 residues. Looked up from germline, CDR1 is SGHDT and CDR2 is YYEEEE. The CDR3 sequence is CASRRDRLYGYTF. The CDR3 DNA is TGTGCCAGCAGACGGGACAGATTGTATGGCTACACCTTC.

Here the CDR3 reads CASKRLVDTINEQFF. The CDR3, as DNA: TGTGCCAGTAAGAGACTAGTCGACACTATAAATGAGCAGTTCTTC. This chain connects TRBV19 to TRBJ2-1; maybe TRBD2 (6 bases). V was clipped by 7 bases and J by 7 bases, with 20 bases between them. CDR3 length: 15 amino acids. Germline-derived CDR1 and CDR2 are LNHDA and SQIVND (reference sequence). The full variable domain, completed using reference TRBV19 and TRBJ2-1, is DGGITQSPKYLFRKEGQNVTLSCEQNLNHDAMYWYRQDPGQGLRLIYYSQIVNDFQKGDIAEGYSVSREKKESFPLTVTSAQKNPTAFYLCASKRLVDTINEQFFGPGTRLTVL.

The rearrangement links TRBV19 to TRBJ2-1, with D possibly matching TRBD2 (7 bases). CDR1 is LNHDA, CDR2 SQIVND, per germline (reference sequence). The V gene lost 5 bases and the J gene lost 4 bases, with 15 bases spanning the gap. The CDR3 is 15 residues long. The CDR3 coding sequence is TGTGCCAGTAGTCCGGCGGGGGCCCTTTACAATGAGCAGTTCTTC. Its translation: CASSPAGALYNEQFF.

The rearrangement joins TRBV5-1 to TRBJ1-3; D is undetermined. CDR1 is SGHRS and CDR2 is YFSETQ in the germline V gene. The germline V and J ends were trimmed by 4 bases and 4 bases, with 12 bases remaining between them. CDR3 length: 14 residues. CDR3: CASSLTGIGNTIYF. The CDR3 nucleotides are TGCGCCAGCAGCCTAACGGGAATCGGAAACACCATATATTTT.

V and J are TRBV18 and TRBJ2-7; a weak D match, TRBD2 (5 bases). From germline, CDR1 is KGHSH and CDR2 LQKENI. The CDR3 has 13 amino acids. With 4 bases removed from V and 3 bases from J, the gap between germline ends came to 10 bases. The CDR3 here is CASSLGGLYEQYF. DNA of the CDR3: TGTGCCAGCTCACTTGGAGGACTCTACGAGCAGTACTTC.